Sequencing of this T cell receptor beta chain was carried out in a study of somatic mutations in cytotoxic T cells in rheumatoid arthritis. Study outcomes and limitations: CD8+ clonality increased with age in rheumatoid arthritis patients but not in healthy controls.

Germline V gene lookup returns CDR1 LGHNA and CDR2 YNFKEQ. CDR3 size: 15 residues. Assay: immunoSEQ multiplex PCR; the TCRdb copy retains only in-frame clones and omits some. The sample shows roughly 4,200 clones, 55% to 80% of them seen only once. Regarding this clone: Antigen: not known.

The investigators isolated CD4+ and CD8+ cells by positive magnetic bead selection and checked their purity by flow cytometry. The sequence was collected from an adult with rheumatoid arthritis. The sequencing input was CD8+ T cells sorted from blood. The chain carries TRBV4-2 and TRBJ2-5, with D possibly being TRBD2 (7 bases). Judging by the DNA end, TRBJ2-7 fits better; the J call may be wrong. CDR3 nucleotide sequence: TGTGCCAGCAGCCAAGATGAGGGGGGGGCCTACGAGCAGTACTTC. Its translation is CASSQDEGGAYEQYF.